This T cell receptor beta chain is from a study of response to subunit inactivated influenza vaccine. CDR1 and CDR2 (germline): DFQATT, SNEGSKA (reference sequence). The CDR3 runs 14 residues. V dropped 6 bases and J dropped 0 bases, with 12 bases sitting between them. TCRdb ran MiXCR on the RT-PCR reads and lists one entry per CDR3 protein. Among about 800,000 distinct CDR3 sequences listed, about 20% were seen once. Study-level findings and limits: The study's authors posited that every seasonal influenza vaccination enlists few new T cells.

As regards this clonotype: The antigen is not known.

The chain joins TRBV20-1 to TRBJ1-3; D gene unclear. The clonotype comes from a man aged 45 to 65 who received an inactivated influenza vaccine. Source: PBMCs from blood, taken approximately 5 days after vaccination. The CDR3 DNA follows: TGCAGTGCCTCATACGGACCCTCTGGAAACACCATATATTTT. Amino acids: CSASYGPSGNTIYF.